This TCR beta chain was obtained from a study of post-analysis software for immune sequencing data. Whole-study findings and limits: A handful of TRBV segments were significantly more frequent in patients than in controls. TRBV5-6, TRBV5-1 and TRBV20-1 were among these segments.

CDR3 size: 17 residues. Germline V gene lookup returns CDR1 MGHRA and CDR2 YSYEKL. Worth noting for this clonotype: Its antigen is undetermined. Mismatch with germline at one junction end may stem from a read error.

The library was made from cDNA and included unique molecular identifiers. Roughly 500,000 cDNA molecules were obtained per 1 to 10 million input T cells. Using its own MiXCR run on the PCR reads, TCRdb lists one record per CDR3 protein. The sample includes roughly 670,000 distinct CDR3 sequences, roughly three fifths of them seen just once. V and J are TRBV4-1 and TRBJ2-1; 11 nucleotides agree with TRBD2. The TCR was taken from a girl aged 2 to 9 with multiple sclerosis. The sequenced sample was blood. CDR3 bases: TGCGCCAGTAGCCAACCCACTAGCGGGAGAAAAAACAATGAGCAGTTCTTC. Amino acid sequence: CASSQPTSGRKNNEQFF.